Shown below are 26 T cell receptor beta chains from a single sample sequenced in a study of T cells after yellow fever vaccination. TCRdb passed the 5' RACE reads through MiXCR, listing each CDR3 protein once. The data contain 400,000 or so distinct CDR3 sequences, under 7.5% of them singletons. The sample consisted of PBMCs, taken 5 days after the yellow fever booster vaccination. These receptors came from a man aged 30-40 years who received the YFV17D yellow fever vaccine.

Worth noting for this clonotype: Compared with germline, one end of the junction differs, possibly owing to a read error. The rearrangement uses TRBV20-1 and TRBJ2-1; TRBD2 aligns across 7 bases. CDR1 DFQATT and CDR2 SNEGSKA come from the germline V gene (reference sequence). This CDR3 is built from 16 residues. The CDR3: CSARDGGRASEDEQFF. CDR3 bases: TGCAGTGCGAGAGACGGGGGGAGGGCCTCAGAGGATGAGCAGTTCTTC.

This clonotype appeared many times. V usage is TRBV4-3 and J usage is TRBJ2-7; possible D gene TRBD1, 5 bases. V was trimmed by 1 base and J by 2 bases, leaving 9 bases between them. The CDR3 is made up of 14 amino acids. Germline loops: CDR1 LGHNA, CDR2 YSLEER. Written as DNA, the CDR3 is TGCGCCAGCAGCCAAGGGGTGGGGCCCTACGAGCAGTACTTC. Translation: CASSQGVGPYEQYF.

This clonotype was observed a handful of times. V usage is TRBV7-2 and J usage is TRBJ2-2, with 9 bases aligning to TRBD1. Trimming cost V 4 bases and J 4 bases; bases outside gene matches: 7. The CDR3 runs to 16 residues. Germline lookup yields CDR1 SGHTA and CDR2 FQGNSA. CDR3 region: CASSSSRDRVTGELFF. The CDR3 DNA reads as TGTGCCAGCAGCTCCAGCCGGGACAGGGTCACCGGGGAGCTGTTTTTT.

As for this clonotype: One end of the junction is discordant with germline, which a read error may explain. The V call is TRBV7-2, the J call TRBJ1-3; D perhaps matches TRBD1 (5 bases). The CDR3 spans 16 residues. Germline V gene sequence: CDR1 SGHTA, CDR2 FQGNSA. CDR3: CASSLAGGTTGNTRYF. The CDR3, as DNA: TGTGCCAGCAGCTTAGCGGGGGGGACGACTGGAAACACCAGATATTTT.

This clonotype was recorded at least ten times. This chain connects TRBV5-1 to TRBJ2-1; D might be TRBD1 (6 bases). The germline V gene has CDR1 SGHRS and CDR2 YFSETQ. This CDR3 has 15 residues. The V gene lost 0 bases and the J gene lost 5 bases, with 12 bases spanning the gap. Here the CDR3 reads CASSLVAGADNEQFF. CDR3 DNA: TGCGCCAGCAGCTTGGTAGCAGGGGCCGACAATGAGCAGTTCTTC.

This clonotype has ten or more counts. The chain employs TRBV20-1 and TRBJ2-7; 8 bases align to TRBD2. Per the germline V gene, CDR1 is DFQATT and CDR2 is SNEGSKA (reference sequence). V shed 2 bases and J 3 bases; nucleotides not matched to a gene: 9. This CDR3 contains 15 residues. For the CDR3, the DNA is TGCAGTGCTAGACCCCCCGGAGGGACTAGCTACGAGCAGTACTTC. It codes for CSARPPGGTSYEQYF.

In this sample, this clonotype turned up many times. The chain is built from TRBV4-2 and TRBJ2-1; D is possibly TRBD2 (5 bases). V shed 5 bases and J shed 5 bases, with 13 bases lying between them. This CDR3 has 14 amino acids. CDR1 LGHNA and CDR2 YNFKEQ come from the germline V gene. CDR3 protein: CASSTGMGNNEQFF. The CDR3 bases are TGTGCCAGCAGCACGGGAATGGGGAACAATGAGCAGTTCTTC.

This clonotype was picked up a small number of times. This sequence joins TRBV6-1 and TRBJ2-1; a weak D match, TRBD1 (5 bases). The CDR3 has 13 residues. From germline, CDR1 is MNHNS and CDR2 SASEGT. Trimming cost V 4 bases and J 3 bases, with 7 bases left between them. In DNA form, the CDR3 reads TGTGCCAGCAGTGGAGACAGCTACAATGAGCAGTTCTTC. Its protein is CASSGDSYNEQFF.

The rearrangement uses TRBV7-6 and TRBJ2-7, with 7 bases that match TRBD2. Trimming took 4 bases from V and 4 from J; bases not matched to a gene: 10. CDR3 length: 15 residues. From germline, CDR1 is SGHVS and CDR2 FNYEAQ. For the CDR3, the DNA is TGTGCCAGCAGCTCGCTGGCGGGAGATAGGTACGAGCAGTACTTC. Encoded protein: CASSSLAGDRYEQYF. Full variable domain (rest looked up from reference TRBV7-6 and TRBJ2-7): GAGVSQSPRYKVTKRGQDVALRCDPISGHVSLYWYRQALGQGPEFLTYFNYEAQQDKSGLPNDRFSAERPEGSISTLTIQRTEQRDSAMYRCASSSLAGDRYEQYFGPGTRLTVT.

This chain uses TRBV6-5 with TRBJ2-2, with D unresolved. Germline V CDR1 and CDR2: MNHEY, SVGAGI. V lost 2 bases and J 5 bases, leaving 9 bases between the germline ends. The CDR3 length is 14 residues. CDR3 sequence: CASSYLGSTGELFF. The CDR3 DNA reads TGTGCCAGCAGTTACCTAGGATCAACCGGGGAGCTGTTTTTT.

Here the CDR3 DNA reads TGTGCCATCAGTGAGATCAACGAAAGACAGGGTCCAACCTACGAGCAGTACTTC. Protein product: CAISEINERQGPTYEQYF. This sequence joins TRBV10-3 and TRBJ2-7; 7 nucleotides line up with TRBD1. Per germline, CDR1 ENHRY and CDR2 SYGVKD. The CDR3 is made up of 18 amino acids. The ends lost 2 bases at V and 2 bases at J; junction bases unmatched: 15.

This clonotype appeared many times. The gene calls are TRBV20-1 and TRBJ1-5, with D unclear. V lost 3 bases and J lost 5, with 11 bases in between. This CDR3 is 13 amino acids long. Germline lookup yields CDR1 DFQATT and CDR2 SNEGSKA (reference sequence). The CDR3 is CSARVGIYQPQHF. The DNA for the CDR3 is TGCAGTGCTAGGGTGGGGATTTATCAGCCCCAGCATTTT.

The rearrangement links TRBV12-3 or TRBV12-4 to TRBJ1-6, with D maybe TRBD1 (5 bases). The CDR3 has 14 amino acids. Trimming pared 2 bases from V and 14 bases from J, leaving 16 bases between. In nucleotides, the CDR3 is TGTGCCAGCAGTTTACGGGGGGTGTGGAGGTCCCTCCACTTT. This codes for CASSLRGVWRSLHF.

In regard to this clonotype: As the CDR3 is not closed by the conserved phenylalanine or tryptophan, this likely results from a read error. The chain couples TRBV30 to TRBJ2-3; D unresolved. The CDR3 spans 11 residues. Trimming took off 2 bases at V and 4 bases at J, with 4 bases between the two ends. The germline V gene encodes CDR1 GTSNPN and CDR2 SVGIG (reference sequence). This chain's CDR3 is CAWSLADTQYI. Written as DNA, the CDR3 is TGTGCCTGGAGTCTAGCAGATACGCAGTATATT.

This clonotype was picked up many times. The gene calls are TRBV20-1 and TRBJ2-7, with TRBD2 matching 10 bases. The junction had 15 bases not matched to a gene; V was cut back by 0 bases and J by 4 bases. Germline values: CDR1 DFQATT, CDR2 SNEGSKA (reference sequence). The CDR3 runs 18 residues. CDR3 bases: TGCAGTGCTAGAGACATGCCTCTTACTAGCGGGACCAAATACGAGCAGTACTTC. Translation: CSARDMPLTSGTKYEQYF.

The chain carries TRBV7-2 and TRBJ2-5, with D perhaps TRBD1 (5 bases). V lost 5 bases and J lost 5, with 21 bases in between. CDR3 length: 16 residues. Germline-derived CDR1 and CDR2 are SGHTA and FQGNSA. CDR3 sequence: CASSHPPQGYGETQYF. The CDR3 DNA reads TGTGCCAGCAGCCATCCACCCCAGGGCTACGGGGAGACCCAGTACTTC.

The chain carries TRBV28 and TRBJ1-5; D is possibly TRBD1 (5 bases). This CDR3 is built from 17 residues. Germline V gives CDR1 MDHEN, CDR2 SYDVKM. V was pared by 7 bases and J by 4 bases, with 23 bases between. As DNA, the CDR3 is TGTGCCAGCACCCAAACCTTGGGGGGGGGGTATAATCAGCCCCAGCATTTT. This encodes CASTQTLGGGYNQPQHF.

This clonotype was seen more than once but under ten times. The chain carries TRBV5-4 and TRBJ2-7, with D perhaps TRBD1 or TRBD2 (5 bases each). V lost 4 bases to trimming and J lost 6 bases, with 14 bases between them. The germline CDR1 and CDR2 sequences are SGHNT and YYREEE (reference sequence). CDR3 length: 13 amino acids. The CDR3 spells CASSMTTGTEQYF. The CDR3 nucleotides are TGTGCCAGCAGCATGACTACAGGTACCGAGCAGTACTTC.

This clonotype was counted between two and nine times. This chain connects TRBV3-1 to TRBJ2-5; D gene unclear. The germline CDR1 and CDR2 sequences are LGHDT and YNNKEL (reference sequence). The CDR3 runs to 17 residues. V was cut by 1 base and J by 2 bases, with 17 bases left in between. In DNA form, the CDR3 reads TGTGCCAGCAGCCAAGGAATGAACTACCAACCTCAAGAGACCCAGTACTTC. Its translation is CASSQGMNYQPQETQYF.

The chain uses TRBV5-4 and TRBJ2-5; TRBD2 matches 7 bases. V dropped 4 bases and J dropped 1; count of bases not matched to a gene: 7. In germline, CDR1 is SGHNT, CDR2 YYREEE (reference sequence). The CDR3 length is 15 residues. Here the CDR3 reads CASSPGPSGQETQYF. The DNA for the CDR3 is TGTGCCAGCAGCCCCGGGCCTAGCGGCCAAGAGACCCAGTACTTC. Filled out from reference TRBV5-4 and TRBJ2-5, the complete variable domain reads ETGVTQSPTHLIKTRGQQVTLRCSSQSGHNTVSWYQQALGQGPQFIFQYYREEENGRGNFPPRFSGLQFPNYSSELNVNALELDDSALYLCASSPGPSGQETQYFGPGTRLLVL.

This clonotype was detected only a few times. The rearrangement joins TRBV25-1 to TRBJ2-2, with 12 positions matching TRBD2. Germline V gene sequence: CDR1 MGHDK, CDR2 SYGVNS. V shed 2 bases and J 4 bases; nucleotides not matched to a gene: 8. There are 18 residues in the CDR3. The CDR3 DNA reads TGTGCCAGCAGTGAACCCTCTAGCGGGAGGGGAGGCACCGGGGAGCTGTTTTTT. The encoded protein is CASSEPSSGRGGTGELFF.

This clonotype was detected many times. The chain has TRBV30 and TRBJ1-4, with D perhaps matching TRBD1 (6 bases). Germline CDR1 and CDR2: GTSNPN and SVGIG (reference sequence). The CDR3 consists of 14 residues. V lost 4 bases and J 1 base, leaving 10 bases between the germline ends. The CDR3 nucleotides are TGTGCCTGGAAGGGGGAGATAACTAATGAAAAACTGTTTTTT. This codes for CAWKGEITNEKLFF.

This clonotype was counted at least ten times. DNA for the CDR3: TGTGCCAGCAGCCAAGTTAGGGTTGGCGCAGATACGCAGTATTTT. This codes for CASSQVRVGADTQYF. The chain combines TRBV3-1 with TRBJ2-3, with unresolved D. The CDR3 covers 15 residues. Germline V gene data show CDR1 as LGHDT and CDR2 as YNNKEL (reference sequence). Trimming removed 1 base from V and 4 bases from J, with 12 bases in between.

J is TRBJ2-1 and V is TRBV14, with TRBD1 as a possible D gene (5 bases). The CDR3 has 17 residues. V was trimmed by 5 bases and J by 4 bases, leaving 21 bases between them. Germline CDR1 and CDR2: SGHDN and FVKESK. This chain's CDR3 is CASSFTLGAPRYNEQFF. The CDR3 DNA is TGTGCCAGCAGCTTTACCCTTGGGGCCCCCAGATACAATGAGCAGTTCTTC.

This clonotype turned up a few times. This sequence joins TRBV5-1 and TRBJ2-3; no definite D call. Deletions cut 4 bases from V and 0 bases from J, with 15 bases between. Germline assignment: CDR1 SGHRS and CDR2 YFSETQ. CDR3 length equals 16 residues. The CDR3 DNA sequence: TGCGCCAGCAGCGGGTCAGTGGGTTTGAGCACAGATACGCAGTATTTT. Translated: CASSGSVGLSTDTQYF.

The chain has TRBV2 and TRBJ1-6; 12 positions match TRBD1. Trimming cost V 3 bases and J 7 bases; bases outside gene matches: 7. Germline lookup yields CDR1 SNHLY and CDR2 FYNNEI. The CDR3 covers 17 residues. DNA of the CDR3: TGTGCCAGCAGTGATTGGGACAGGGGGCTCGAAAATTCACCCCTCCACTTT. Translated: CASSDWDRGLENSPLHF.